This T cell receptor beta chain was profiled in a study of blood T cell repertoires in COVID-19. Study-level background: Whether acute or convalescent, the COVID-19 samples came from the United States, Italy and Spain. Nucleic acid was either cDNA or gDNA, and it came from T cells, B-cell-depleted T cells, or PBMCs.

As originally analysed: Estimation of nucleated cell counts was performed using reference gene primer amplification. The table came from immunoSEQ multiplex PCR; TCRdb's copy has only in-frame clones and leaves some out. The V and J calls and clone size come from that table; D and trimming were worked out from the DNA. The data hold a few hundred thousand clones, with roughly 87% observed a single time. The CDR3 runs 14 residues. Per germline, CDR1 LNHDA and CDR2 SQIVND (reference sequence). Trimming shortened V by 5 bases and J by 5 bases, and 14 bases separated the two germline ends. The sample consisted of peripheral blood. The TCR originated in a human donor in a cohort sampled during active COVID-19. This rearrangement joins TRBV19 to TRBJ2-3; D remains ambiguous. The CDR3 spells CASSPPGLRDTQYF. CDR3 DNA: TGTGCCAGTAGTCCCCCAGGCCTGCGAGATACGCAGTATTTT.